Listed here are 18 T cell receptor beta chains from one sample, sequenced in a study of blood T cell repertoires in COVID-19. Produced via immunoSEQ multiplex PCR; TCRdb's table is partial and in-frame only. The table includes roughly 180,000 clones, around 85% detected once. What was sequenced was peripheral blood. These receptors were taken from an older woman with acute or convalescent COVID-19.

The chain joins TRBV4-1 to TRBJ1-1, with no clear D. The CDR3 sequence is 13 residues long. CDR1 and CDR2 (germline): MGHRA, YSYEKL. V was pared by 1 base and J by 7 bases, with 10 bases between. CDR3 sequence reads: CASSQVRGYEAFF. In DNA, the CDR3 is TGCGCCAGCAGCCAAGTTCGGGGTTATGAAGCTTTCTTT.

This chain joins TRBV27 and TRBJ2-7; TRBD2 might be the D (5 bases). V was trimmed by 0 bases and J by 4 bases, leaving 10 bases between them. CDR1 is MNHEY, CDR2 SMNVEV, per germline (reference sequence). The CDR3 runs to 14 residues. The CDR3 region has the DNA TGTGCCAGCAGTTTATCGGAGGTTGGGTACGAGCAGTACTTC. It is translated as CASSLSEVGYEQYF.

The chain has TRBV6-4 and TRBJ1-2; 7 bases align to TRBD1. Losses at the gene ends were 4 bases for V and 12 bases for J; bases not matched to a gene: 8. Looked up from germline, CDR1 is MRHNA and CDR2 is SNTAGT. The CDR3 is 12 residues long. In DNA, the CDR3 is TGTGCCAGCAGTGGTATGGACAGGAAACACACCTTC. It translates to CASSGMDRKHTF.

V is TRBV28 and J is TRBJ1-5; tentatively, D is TRBD1 (6 bases). V dropped 8 bases and J dropped 2 bases, with 16 bases sitting between them. The CDR3 is 15 amino acids. CDR1 is MDHEN and CDR2 is SYDVKM in the germline V gene. CDR3 sequence reads: CASVDSLAGNQPQHF. In DNA, the CDR3 is TGTGCCAGCGTGGACAGTTTAGCCGGCAATCAGCCCCAGCATTTT.

The chain joins TRBV18 to TRBJ1-3; perhaps TRBD1 as D (6 bases). There are 18 residues in the CDR3. Trimming cost V 3 bases and J 0 bases, with 18 bases left between them. Per the germline V gene, CDR1 is KGHSH and CDR2 is LQKENI. In nucleotides, the CDR3 is TGTGCCAGCTCACCCCGATCGGGACACACAGGCTCTGGAAACACCATATATTTT. Residues: CASSPRSGHTGSGNTIYF.

The CDR3 reads CASSSQGGPYEQYF. The CDR3 bases are TGTGCCAGCAGTTCACAAGGGGGACCCTACGAGCAGTACTTC. The V gene is TRBV6-6, the J gene TRBJ2-7; tentatively, D is TRBD1 (6 bases). The CDR3 loop spans 14 amino acids. Germline assignment: CDR1 MNHNY and CDR2 SVGAGI (reference sequence). Trimming took 4 bases from V and 2 from J, leaving 12 bases between them.

The chain uses TRBV13 and TRBJ2-1; the match to TRBD1 covers 10 bases. J was trimmed by 5 bases and V by 1 base; bases with no gene match: 11. The CDR3 sequence is 18 residues long. CDR1 and CDR2 (germline): PRHDT, FYEKMQ (reference sequence). The CDR3 nucleotides are TGTGCCAGCAGCTTAGACTATCAGGGACAGGGGCTGGACAATGAGCAGTTCTTC. This gives the protein CASSLDYQGQGLDNEQFF.

The chain is built from TRBV28 and TRBJ2-7, with D maybe TRBD2 (6 bases). Germline V lookup: CDR1 MDHEN, CDR2 SYDVKM. Trimming cost V 5 bases and J 3 bases, with 17 bases left between them. The CDR3 totals 15 residues. In nucleotides, the CDR3 is TGTGCCAGCAGTCCGGCAAGCGGGCCACGCTACGAGCAGTACTTC. Translation gives CASSPASGPRYEQYF.

This clone was observed a few times. V is TRBV19 and J is TRBJ1-1; 8 bases line up with TRBD1. This CDR3 has 13 amino acids. With 4 bases clipped from V and 5 bases from J, the junction kept 3 bases outside the gene matches. Germline assignment: CDR1 LNHDA and CDR2 SQIVND (reference sequence). The CDR3 DNA reads TGTGCCAGTAGTACAAACAGGGGGACTGAAGCTTTCTTT. This gives the protein CASSTNRGTEAFF.

This clone was counted once. The chain uses TRBV28 and TRBJ2-3; 11 positions match TRBD2. In germline, CDR1 is MDHEN, CDR2 SYDVKM. CDR3 length equals 19 residues. The V and J ends lost 1 base and 1 base, in that order; junction bases with no gene match: 10. The CDR3 nucleotides are TGTGCCAGCAGTTTATCTTGGACTAGCGGGTGGATGGGCACAGATACGCAGTATTTT. Its translation is CASSLSWTSGWMGTDTQYF.

The chain links TRBV7-9 to TRBJ1-4; 7 positions match TRBD1. The CDR3 has 15 residues. The germline CDR1 and CDR2 sequences are SEHNR and FQNEAQ (reference sequence). Trimming took 2 bases from V and 8 from J; bases not matched to a gene: 8. DNA for the CDR3: TGTGCCAGCAGCTTAAGGGCCACAGGGGAAGAAAAACTGTTTTTT. Translation: CASSLRATGEEKLFF. Complete variable domain (other parts from reference TRBV7-9 and TRBJ1-4): DTGVSQNPRHKITKRGQNVTFRCDPISEHNRLYWYRQTLGQGPEFLTYFQNEAQLEKSRLLSDRFSAERPKGSFSTLEIQRTEQGDSAMYLCASSLRATGEEKLFFGSGTQLSVL.

V and J are TRBV4-1 and TRBJ1-2; TRBD1 matches 8 bases. Looked up from germline, CDR1 is MGHRA and CDR2 is YSYEKL. V lost 0 bases and J lost 5; bases outside the gene matches: 2. The CDR3 has 14 residues. The CDR3 DNA is TGCGCCAGCAGCCAAGAGGACAGGGTTTATGGCTACACCTTC. This sequence encodes CASSQEDRVYGYTF.

The V call is TRBV24-1, the J call TRBJ2-5; 16 bases map to TRBD2. The V gene's germline CDR1 is KGHDR and CDR2 SFDVKD. CDR3 size: 19 residues. J lost 4 bases, V lost 3 bases, and 10 bases had no gene match. The CDR3 protein is CATSDPGTSGRVRGETQYF. In DNA, the CDR3 is TGTGCCACCAGTGATCCTGGGACTAGCGGGAGGGTTAGGGGAGAGACCCAGTACTTC.

The chain carries TRBV28 and TRBJ1-4; 7 bases align to TRBD1. The CDR3 length is 14 residues. J gave up 0 bases and V 6 bases, and 1 base lay outside the gene matches. The germline gives CDR1 MDHEN, CDR2 SYDVKM. The CDR3 DNA sequence: TGTGCCAGCAGCGACAGGGCAACTAATGAAAAACTGTTTTTT. Its translation is CASSDRATNEKLFF.

Only one count was recorded for this clone. The chain links TRBV19 to TRBJ2-3; 7 bases match TRBD2. The CDR3 runs to 17 residues. Trimming took 3 bases from V and 4 from J; bases not matched to a gene: 13. In germline, CDR1 is LNHDA, CDR2 SQIVND (reference sequence). CDR3: CASSILLAEGRADTQYF. CDR3 sequence (DNA): TGTGCCAGTAGTATCCTGCTAGCGGAGGGCAGGGCAGATACGCAGTATTTT.

This chain links TRBV12-3 or TRBV12-4 with TRBJ2-1; no firm D call. V lost 4 bases to trimming and J lost 3 bases, with 7 bases between them. There are 13 residues in the CDR3. CDR3: CASSSEIYNEQFF. CDR3 nucleotides: TGTGCCAGCAGTTCGGAGATCTACAATGAGCAGTTCTTC.

This clone was found once. The chain is built from TRBV29-1 and TRBJ2-5; TRBD2 agrees at 8 bases. The CDR3 has 16 amino acids. Germline CDR1 SQVTM, CDR2 ANQGSEA. Trimming cost V 3 bases and J 1 base; bases outside gene matches: 10. The CDR3 protein is CSVEKALAGVQETQYF. The CDR3 DNA follows: TGCAGCGTTGAGAAGGCCCTAGCGGGCGTCCAAGAGACCCAGTACTTC.

This sequence joins TRBV24-1 and TRBJ2-6, with 8 bases aligning to TRBD1. This CDR3 contains 17 residues. Trimming removed 5 bases from V and 4 bases from J; junction bases left unmatched: 9. In germline, CDR1 is KGHDR, CDR2 SFDVKD. This chain's CDR3 is CATSVAQGAGGANVLTF. The CDR3 coding sequence is TGTGCCACCAGTGTCGCTCAGGGGGCTGGCGGGGCCAACGTCCTGACTTTC.